Sequencing of this T cell receptor (beta chain) was carried out in a study of CD8 T cells in Susac syndrome. Reverse transcription used about 0.5 to 1 ug RNA and random hexamers. TCRdb independently ran MiXCR on the immunoSEQ multiplex PCR reads; one entry per CDR3 protein. The data contain nearly 110,000 distinct CDR3 sequences, roughly 94% of them singletons. Germline V gene lookup returns CDR1 SGHTA and CDR2 FQGNSA. V was clipped by 1 base and J by 6 bases; unmatched bases: 5. The CDR3 has 14 amino acids. The sequenced sample consisted of CD8+ T cells from PBMCs. The chain combines TRBV7-2 with TRBJ1-2; TRBD1 agrees at 7 bases. The sequence was obtained from a human donor with Susac syndrome. DNA of the CDR3: TGTGCCAGCAGCTTAGGGACAGGTTTAGATGGCTACACCTTC. Translated: CASSLGTGLDGYTF.